This record looks at one T cell receptor beta chain sequence and its context. There is no known antigen for this receptor. Base qualities are missing; no much larger clone stands one base away. The sample comes from a study of CD8+ T cells in alopecia areata (dated by TCRdb to about 2018). Regarding the research as a whole: Treated patients were enrolled in an open-label pilot trial of oral tofacitinib at 5 to 10 mg twice daily for moderate-to-severe alopecia areata. The RNA source kit depended on sample type: the PAXgene miRNA kit for fixed scalp, the miRNeasy kit for PBMCs, and the RNeasy kit for mouse skin. Scalp clonality was compared among normal scalp (n=4), patchy alopecia areata scalp (n=8), and alopecia totalis/universalis scalp (n=8). Tofacitinib was given for 6 to 18 months, followed by 6 months of follow-up off drug to assess delayed response and recurrence. On the human side, TCRbeta sequencing was run on scalp tissue and on sorted CD4+ and CD8+ peripheral blood T cells from healthy controls and from alopecia areata patients with either patchy or totalis/universalis disease. To study T cell clonal expansion in alopecia areata, the researchers applied high-throughput TCRbeta sequencing to both the C3H/HeJ mouse model and human patients. Amplification of TCRbeta CDR3 regions was done by immunoSEQ multiplex PCR using 35 Vbeta forward primers and 13 Jbeta reverse primers. Disease severity in treated patients was measured with the SALT score, which quantifies the percentage of affected scalp surface area. Tofacitinib-treated patients had biopsies at baseline and at 4 and 24 weeks of treatment, with a later scalp biopsy in several patients.

Study-wide conclusions, independent of this receptor: Unlike mouse skin, where gammadelta T cells dominate, normal human skin contains resident alphabeta T cells that get sequenced too, which complicates analysis of the scalp TCR repertoire. TCR sequences shared between patients were less clear than in mice, possibly partly because of HLA diversity in the patient population. Scalp clonality and the number of expanded CD8+ clones among the top 100 scalp clones were significantly decreased by tofacitinib. During tofacitinib treatment, many expanded lesional clones stuck around in both scalp and blood, and this persistence may partly explain why relapse happens after treatment is stopped. Lesional scalp, especially in alopecia totalis/universalis, showed higher clonality and more expanded CD8+ clones than normal scalp, suggesting antigenic drive. Because the treated cohort was small and had only one nonresponder, larger studies are needed to examine links between baseline CD8+ expansion and response.

V is trimmed back by 0 bases and J by 2 bases, and the junction contains 3 bases that no gene match accounts for. The CDR3 runs 16 amino acids, cysteine and phenylalanine included. Of all the DNA, just the CDR3 is kept, 48 bases in frame from base 1. From a lookup of the germline V gene (reference sequence), CDR1 and CDR2 are SGHAT and FQDESV. What this sample's time point label stands for: around 4 weeks on oral tofacitinib. In light of the paper, this sample's treatment or condition label describes: oral pan-JAK inhibitor, 5-10 mg twice daily. From alopecia areata patients, peripheral blood was collected along with lesional scalp punch biopsies. PBMCs were isolated by density centrifugation and stained for CD3, CD4 and CD8, and CD4+ and CD8+ T cells were sorted on a FACSAria. The method was the immunoSEQ multiplex PCR assay. To provide template for TCR sequencing, every sample had RNA extracted and reverse transcribed into cDNA. First-strand cDNA was synthesized using SuperScript III with a 2:1 mix of oligo-dT and random hexamers. A synthetic immune receptor repertoire was used to measure amplification bias, and any remaining bias was corrected computationally. Per the source publication's procedure: After raw reads were preprocessed to remove errors, the CDR3 was defined following IMGT conventions as running from the conserved cysteine to phenylalanine. Clonality was calculated as 1 minus Shannon entropy normalized by log2 of the number of productive unique TCRs. Scalp TCRbeta sequences were cross-referenced with sorted blood CD4 and CD8 repertoires so that the CD4 or CD8 identity of scalp clones could be inferred. In TCRdb, the immuneACCESS table is reduced to in-frame sequences with V and J assigned. These tables do not hold every clone; where another copy was compared, an unresolved V gene accounts for under half, and the others remain unexplained. V, J and clone size derive from that table, while D and trimming were established from the DNA sequence. The sample table lists about 200,000 clones, around 66% of them with a count of one. The top ten clonotypes cover about 4.2% of the sample.

The sequence derives from a human donor with alopecia areata. The sequence is built from TRBV11-1 and TRBJ2-5, with 10 bases matching TRBD1. This specimen was CD4+ T cells sorted from blood, taken at week 4, from a patient treated with tofacitinib. The CDR3 protein sequence reads: CASSLAPGQGQETQYF. The DNA sequence is given as TGTGCCAGCAGCTTAGCTCCGGGACAGGGGCAAGAGACCCAGTACTTC.